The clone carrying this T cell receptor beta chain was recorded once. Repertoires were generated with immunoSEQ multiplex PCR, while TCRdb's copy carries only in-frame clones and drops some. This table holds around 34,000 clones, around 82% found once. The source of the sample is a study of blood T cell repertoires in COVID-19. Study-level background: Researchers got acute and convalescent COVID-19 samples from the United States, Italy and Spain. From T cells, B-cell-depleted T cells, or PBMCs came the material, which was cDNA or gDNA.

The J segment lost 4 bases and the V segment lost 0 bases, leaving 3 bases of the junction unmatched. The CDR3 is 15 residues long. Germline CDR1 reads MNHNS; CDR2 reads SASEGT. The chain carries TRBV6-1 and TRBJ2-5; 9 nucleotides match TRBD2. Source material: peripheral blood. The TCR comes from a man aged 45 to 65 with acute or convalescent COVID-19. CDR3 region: CASSEAGLALETQYF. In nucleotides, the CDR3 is TGTGCCAGCAGTGAAGCGGGACTAGCTCTAGAGACCCAGTACTTC.